These 32 T cell receptor beta chains share one sample of origin, sequenced in a study of graft-versus-host responses after intestinal transplantation. Method: immunoSEQ multiplex PCR; TCRdb's copy keeps in-frame clones and lacks some. The sample includes nearly 100,000 clones, around 90% seen only once; the top ten take more than 15%. The sample in question was PBMCs, obtained roughly 450 days after intestinal transplant. These receptors all come from a human patient who received an intestinal transplant, so some T cells may come from the graft donor.

The V call is TRBV7-3, the J call TRBJ2-4; tentatively, D is TRBD1 (6 bases). Germline CDR1 is SGHTA and CDR2 is FQGTGA. The CDR3 consists of 16 residues. Trimming stripped 5 bases from V and 6 bases from J, with 20 bases between. CDR3 in DNA: TGTGCCAGCAGCACCCGACAGGCCAAAGAGCTAAACATTCAGTACTTC. Its protein product is CASSTRQAKELNIQYF.

The V and J genes are TRBV29-1 and TRBJ2-3, with 7 bases fitting TRBD1. Unmatched junction bases numbered 8, after V lost 1 base and J lost 1 base. Germline CDR1 is SQVTM and CDR2 is ANQGSEA. CDR3 length: 16 amino acids. Written as DNA, the CDR3 is TGCAGCGTTGAAGGGGACAGCCTCATTGGCACAGATACGCAGTATTTT. This encodes CSVEGDSLIGTDTQYF.

The chain employs TRBV7-2 and TRBJ2-7, with D tentatively TRBD1 (5 bases). The CDR3 runs to 13 residues. CDR1 and CDR2 from the germline V gene are SGHTA and FQGNSA. Trimming cost V 7 bases and J 1 base, with 11 bases left between them. The CDR3 DNA is TGTGCCAGCACCCTCAGGGTTTCCTACGAGCAGTACTTC. This sequence encodes CASTLRVSYEQYF.

This rearrangement joins TRBV9 to TRBJ2-5; D remains unclear. Germline loops: CDR1 SGDLS, CDR2 YYNGEE. There are 14 residues in the CDR3. Trimming pared 4 bases from V and 2 bases from J, leaving 12 bases between. In DNA form, the CDR3 reads TGTGCCAGCAGCCAAACGGTTTGGCAAGAGACCCAGTACTTC. This codes for CASSQTVWQETQYF.

The chain uses TRBV5-8 and TRBJ2-7; D is possibly TRBD1 (7 bases). CDR1 and CDR2 (germline): SGHTS, YDEGEE. V lost 5 bases and J 5 bases, leaving 20 bases between the germline ends. This CDR3 contains 15 residues. The CDR3 sequence: CASRPLAGGLHEQYF. In DNA, the CDR3 is TGTGCCAGCAGACCCCTGGCAGGGGGGCTCCACGAGCAGTACTTC.

The CDR3 protein is CASRAFLGQGNSGNTIYF. The CDR3 region has the DNA TGCGCCAGCAGGGCCTTCCTGGGACAGGGGAACTCTGGAAACACCATATATTTT. This chain uses TRBV10-2 with TRBJ1-3; the match to TRBD1 covers 10 bases. This CDR3 contains 18 residues. Trimming at V came to 6 bases and at J to 0 bases, leaving 11 bases not matched to a gene. CDR1 and CDR2 from the germline V gene are WSHSY and SAAADI.

J is TRBJ1-4 and V is TRBV7-3; a possible D gene is TRBD1 (6 bases). V gave up 5 bases and J gave up 0 bases, with 19 bases separating them. The CDR3 is 18 amino acids. CDR1 and CDR2 (germline): SGHTA, FQGTGA. This CDR3 reads CASSPWTARRPTNEKLFF. The CDR3 DNA sequence: TGTGCCAGCAGCCCCTGGACAGCCCGACGTCCAACTAATGAAAAACTGTTTTTT.

The rearrangement joins TRBV5-1 to TRBJ1-5; a weak D match, TRBD1 (6 bases). The CDR3 is 18 residues long. CDR1 and CDR2 (germline): SGHRS, YFSETQ. Deletions cut 4 bases from V and 0 bases from J, with 20 bases between. Here the CDR3 reads CASSPGGGGGYSNQPQHF. Written as DNA, the CDR3 is TGCGCCAGCAGCCCCGGAGGGGGAGGGGGGTATAGCAATCAGCCCCAGCATTTT.

This clone was recorded a few times. The chain recombines TRBV5-6 with TRBJ1-2; no reliable D call. The CDR3 consists of 14 residues. V was pared by 0 bases and J by 7 bases, with 13 bases between. Germline V lookup: CDR1 SGHDT, CDR2 YYEEEE. The CDR3 reads CASSLVLGGGGYTF. The CDR3 coding sequence is TGTGCCAGCAGCTTGGTGTTGGGCGGTGGTGGCTACACCTTC.

The V gene is TRBV12-5, the J gene TRBJ1-5; D not resolved. This CDR3 is built from 11 residues. The V and J ends lost 2 bases and 6 bases respectively, with 2 bases between them. CDR1 and CDR2 from the germline V gene are LGHNT and FRNRAP. The CDR3 spells CASGLFQPQHF. The CDR3 DNA reads as TGTGCTAGTGGTTTGTTTCAGCCCCAGCATTTT.

This clone was found once. The chain joins TRBV19 to TRBJ1-6; D perhaps matches TRBD1 (6 bases). Germline V lookup: CDR1 LNHDA, CDR2 SQIVND (reference sequence). This CDR3 has 15 residues. The V gene lost 2 bases and the J gene lost 7 bases, with 12 bases spanning the gap. The CDR3 DNA reads TGTGCCAGTAGTATAAGGGGGGTTACCAATTCACCCCTCCACTTT. Amino acid sequence: CASSIRGVTNSPLHF.

The table lists this clone with a few counts. The chain combines TRBV2 with TRBJ1-2; D gene unclear. Germline V gene data show CDR1 as SNHLY and CDR2 as FYNNEI. V lost 10 bases to trimming and J lost 8 bases, with 20 bases between them. This CDR3 is 13 amino acids long. CDR3 loop: CAIPPRLGWGYTF. DNA for the CDR3: TGTGCCATCCCCCCTAGACTAGGGTGGGGCTACACCTTC.

The gene calls are TRBV6-5 and TRBJ2-1; D is ambiguous. The germline V gene has CDR1 MNHEY and CDR2 SVGAGI. V was cut by 5 bases and J by 3 bases, with 11 bases left in between. This CDR3 is 14 amino acids long. This chain's CDR3 is CASSARADYNEQFF. The CDR3 region has the DNA TGTGCCAGCAGTGCCCGGGCGGACTACAATGAGCAGTTCTTC.

J is TRBJ1-4 and V is TRBV19, with D maybe TRBD1 (6 bases). V was shortened by 10 bases and J by 7 bases, with 16 bases between the two germline ends. The V gene's germline CDR1 is LNHDA and CDR2 SQIVND (reference sequence). CDR3 length: 13 amino acids. The CDR3 sequence: CATQTGPGEKLFF. For the CDR3, the DNA is TGTGCCACCCAGACAGGCCCGGGTGAAAAACTGTTTTTT.

This chain links TRBV7-9 with TRBJ1-2; D perhaps matches TRBD1 (6 bases). The V gene's germline CDR1 is SEHNR and CDR2 FQNEAQ (reference sequence). The V gene lost 5 bases and the J gene lost 3 bases, with 16 bases spanning the gap. The CDR3 loop spans 15 amino acids. This CDR3 reads CASSPPTGPHYGYTF. CDR3 bases: TGTGCCAGCAGCCCACCGACAGGACCCCACTATGGCTACACCTTC.

The chain is built from TRBV29-1 and TRBJ1-2, with D possibly being TRBD1 (6 bases). Germline V gene sequence: CDR1 SQVTM, CDR2 ANQGSEA. V gave up 3 bases and J gave up 4 bases, with 9 bases separating them. This CDR3 spans 12 amino acids. The CDR3 sequence: CSVDRGGYGYTF. CDR3 DNA sequence: TGCAGCGTTGACAGGGGCGGCTATGGCTACACCTTC.

This clone has a single count. The chain has TRBV29-1 and TRBJ2-1; the match to TRBD2 covers 10 bases. The V gene end was trimmed by 4 bases and the J gene end by 10 bases; junction bases not matched to a gene: 4. This CDR3 comprises 12 residues. The germline V gene encodes CDR1 SQVTM and CDR2 ANQGSEA. For the CDR3, the DNA is TGCAGCGTTGCTAGCGGGGGCGGGGAGCAGTTCTTC. Protein product: CSVASGGGEQFF.

The V call is TRBV4-1, the J call TRBJ2-7; D is unclear. CDR3 length: 17 amino acids. Trimming stripped 0 bases from V and 2 bases from J, with 17 bases between. Germline V gene lookup returns CDR1 MGHRA and CDR2 YSYEKL. The CDR3 DNA sequence: TGCGCCAGCAGCCAAGATAAGAGGCCAGGAATCACCTACGAGCAGTACTTC. Translated: CASSQDKRPGITYEQYF.

This clone turned up a few times. The sample carries other DNA sequences with the same CDR3. This CDR3 is CASSLEGTNTEAFF. The CDR3 bases are TGTGCCAGCAGCTTAGAAGGGACGAACACTGAAGCTTTCTTT. The genes are TRBV7-8 and TRBJ1-1; tentatively, D is TRBD1 (5 bases). This CDR3 spans 14 amino acids. Germline V gene lookup returns CDR1 SGHVS and CDR2 FQNEAQ. The ends were cut back, 1 base at V and 1 base at J, with 7 bases in the middle.

This chain links TRBV7-8 with TRBJ1-1; D perhaps matches TRBD1 (5 bases). The V end lost 0 bases, the J end lost 10 bases, and 36 bases lay between the germline ends. Germline V lookup: CDR1 SGHVS, CDR2 FQNEAQ. CDR3 size: 21 residues. The CDR3 spells CASSLAWQRPSYSLGLGGAFF. The CDR3 nucleotides are TGTGCCAGCAGCTTAGCTTGGCAGCGCCCCTCCTATAGCTTGGGACTCGGCGGAGCTTTCTTT.

This chain connects TRBV4-1 to TRBJ1-2; possibly TRBD1 for D (5 bases). CDR1 and CDR2 from the germline V gene are MGHRA and YSYEKL. Trimming pared 2 bases from V and 6 bases from J, leaving 16 bases between. This CDR3 comprises 15 residues. The DNA of the CDR3 is TGCGCCAGCAGCCAAAATCCGGGGGGGGAGGATGGCTACACCTTC. This sequence encodes CASSQNPGGEDGYTF.

The chain employs TRBV6-5 and TRBJ2-3; maybe TRBD2 (7 bases). With 0 bases removed from V and 5 bases from J, the gap between germline ends came to 15 bases. Germline V gene sequence: CDR1 MNHEY, CDR2 SVGAGI. The length of the CDR3 is 16 residues. For the CDR3, the DNA is TGTGCCAGCAGTTACTCGAATGGGGGGGCGGGAGATACGCAGTATTTT. Translating gives CASSYSNGGAGDTQYF.

The chain carries TRBV27 and TRBJ2-7, with 7 bases aligning to TRBD2. CDR3 length: 18 residues. The V segment lost 2 bases and the J segment 2 bases; nucleotides outside the gene matches: 15. Germline V gene lookup returns CDR1 MNHEY and CDR2 SMNVEV (reference sequence). The CDR3 protein is CASSLGDQNRDYAYEQYF. The CDR3 DNA follows: TGTGCCAGCAGTTTAGGGGACCAAAACCGGGACTATGCCTACGAGCAGTACTTC.

The CDR3 spells CASSPITSSPTFF. CDR3 coding DNA: TGCGCCAGCAGCCCGATCACTAGCTCCCCCACGTTCTTC. This chain connects TRBV4-1 to TRBJ2-1, with a weak D call TRBD2 (6 bases). Germline V lookup: CDR1 MGHRA, CDR2 YSYEKL. The CDR3 loop spans 13 amino acids. Trimming cost V 4 bases and J 15 bases, with 19 bases left between them.

The rearrangement joins TRBV2 to TRBJ1-2; D remains unclear. Trimming removed 3 bases at V and 6 bases at J, with 5 bases between. This CDR3 comprises 11 residues. Germline loops: CDR1 SNHLY, CDR2 FYNNEI. The CDR3 spells CASSEWNGYTF. DNA of the CDR3: TGTGCCAGCAGTGAGTGGAATGGCTACACCTTC.

CDR3 sequence (DNA): TGTGCCAGCAGCTTAACAGGAAACACCATATATTTT. Translating gives CASSLTGNTIYF. The V call is TRBV11-2, the J call TRBJ1-3; no reliable D call. The CDR3 contains 12 residues. In germline, CDR1 is SGHAT, CDR2 FQNNGV. Trimming took 2 bases from V and 4 from J, leaving 3 bases between them.

The V and J genes are TRBV7-6 and TRBJ2-5; 9 bases are shared with TRBD2. Germline CDR1 is SGHVS and CDR2 is FNYEAQ. The trim removed 3 bases at V and 5 bases at J, leaving 10 bases unmatched. This CDR3 is built from 16 residues. The CDR3 DNA follows: TGTGCCAGCAGCTTTGGTCCAGCGGGGGGTTTGGAGACCCAGTACTTC. Its translation: CASSFGPAGGLETQYF.

The chain employs TRBV18 and TRBJ2-6; D is unresolved. Trimming removed 6 bases from V and 1 base from J, with 7 bases in between. The CDR3 runs to 14 residues. CDR1 is KGHSH and CDR2 is LQKENI in the germline V gene. The CDR3 here is CASSWQSGANVLTF. The DNA of the CDR3 is TGTGCCAGCTCCTGGCAGTCTGGGGCCAACGTCCTGACTTTC.

The chain links TRBV5-1 to TRBJ2-3, with 12 bases that match TRBD2. Germline assignment: CDR1 SGHRS and CDR2 YFSETQ. This CDR3 region has 15 residues. Trimming cost V 4 bases and J 5 bases; bases outside gene matches: 5. The CDR3 coding sequence is TGCGCCAGCAGCGGAGCTAGCGGGGGGGTAGATACGCAGTATTTT. Translating gives CASSGASGGVDTQYF.

The J gene is TRBJ1-2, the V gene TRBV18; the D gene is possibly TRBD1 (6 bases). Looked up from germline, CDR1 is KGHSH and CDR2 is LQKENI. Trimming stripped 2 bases from V and 6 bases from J, with 13 bases between. This CDR3 is built from 14 residues. The CDR3, as DNA: TGTGCCAGCTCACCATCGGACAGTTCGAATGGCTACACCTTC. This sequence encodes CASSPSDSSNGYTF.

V usage is TRBV5-1 and J usage is TRBJ2-3; perhaps D is TRBD1 or TRBD2 (5 bases each). Trimming left V 4 bases short and J 5 bases short, with 14 bases between. Germline-derived CDR1 and CDR2 are SGHRS and YFSETQ. The CDR3 consists of 14 residues. This chain's CDR3 is CASSPGDRRDTQYF. The CDR3 region has the DNA TGCGCCAGCAGCCCCGGGGACCGACGAGATACGCAGTATTTT. Drawing the rest from reference TRBV5-1 and TRBJ2-3, the complete variable domain is KAGVTQTPRYLIKTRGQQVTLSCSPISGHRSVSWYQQTPGQGLQFLFEYFSETQRNKGNFPGRFSGRQFSNSRSEMNVSTLELGDSALYLCASSPGDRRDTQYFGPGTRLTVL.

CDR3 amino acids: CASSRDRVGEQYF. Written as DNA, the CDR3 is TGTGCCAGCAGCCGAGACAGGGTAGGCGAGCAGTACTTC. The chain employs TRBV6-5 and TRBJ2-7; 7 bases are a match to TRBD1. Germline V CDR1 and CDR2: MNHEY, SVGAGI. Trimming at V came to 6 bases and at J to 6 bases, leaving 8 bases not matched to a gene. This CDR3 region has 13 residues.